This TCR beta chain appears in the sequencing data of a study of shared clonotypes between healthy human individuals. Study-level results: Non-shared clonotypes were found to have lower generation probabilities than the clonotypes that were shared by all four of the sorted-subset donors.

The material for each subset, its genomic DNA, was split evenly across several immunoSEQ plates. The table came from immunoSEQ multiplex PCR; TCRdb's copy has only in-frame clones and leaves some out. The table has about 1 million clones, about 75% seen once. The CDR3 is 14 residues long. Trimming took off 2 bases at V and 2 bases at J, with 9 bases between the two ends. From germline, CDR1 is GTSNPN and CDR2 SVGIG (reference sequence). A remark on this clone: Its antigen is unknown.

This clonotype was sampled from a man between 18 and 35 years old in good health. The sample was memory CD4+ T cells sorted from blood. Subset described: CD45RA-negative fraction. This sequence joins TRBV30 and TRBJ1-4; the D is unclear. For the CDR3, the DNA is TGTGCCTGGAGTCAATCCGCCACTAATGAAAAACTGTTTTTT. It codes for CAWSQSATNEKLFF.